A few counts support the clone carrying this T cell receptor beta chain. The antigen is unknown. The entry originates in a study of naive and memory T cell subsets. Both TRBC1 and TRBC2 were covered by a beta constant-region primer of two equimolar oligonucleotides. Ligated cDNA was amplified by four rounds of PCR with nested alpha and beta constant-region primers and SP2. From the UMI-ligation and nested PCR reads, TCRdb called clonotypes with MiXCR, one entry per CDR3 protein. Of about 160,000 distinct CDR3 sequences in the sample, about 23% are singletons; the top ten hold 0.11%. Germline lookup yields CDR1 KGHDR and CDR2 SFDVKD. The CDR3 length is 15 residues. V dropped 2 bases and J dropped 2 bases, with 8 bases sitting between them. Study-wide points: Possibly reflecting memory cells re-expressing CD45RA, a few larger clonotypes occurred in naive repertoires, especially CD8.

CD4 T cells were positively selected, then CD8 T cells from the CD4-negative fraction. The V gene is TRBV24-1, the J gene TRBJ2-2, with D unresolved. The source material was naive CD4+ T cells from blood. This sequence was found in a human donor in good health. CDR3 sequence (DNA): TGTGCCACCAGTGATTATTCCAGAAACACCGGGGAGCTGTTTTTT. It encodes CATSDYSRNTGELFF.